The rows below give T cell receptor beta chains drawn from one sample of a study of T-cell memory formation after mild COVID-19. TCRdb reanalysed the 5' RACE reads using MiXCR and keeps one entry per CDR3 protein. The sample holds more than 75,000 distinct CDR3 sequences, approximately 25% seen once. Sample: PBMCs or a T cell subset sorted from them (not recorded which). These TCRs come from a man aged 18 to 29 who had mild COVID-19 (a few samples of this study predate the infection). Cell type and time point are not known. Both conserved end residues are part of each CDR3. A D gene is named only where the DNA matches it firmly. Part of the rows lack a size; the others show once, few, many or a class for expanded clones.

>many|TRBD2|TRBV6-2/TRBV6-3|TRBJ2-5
TGTGCCAGCAGTTACACAAGCGGGGGCCAAGAGACCCAGTACTTC
CASSYTSGGQETQYF
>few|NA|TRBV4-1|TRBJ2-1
TGCGCCAGCAGCCAGCCGGGACTTGACAATGAGCAGTTCTTC
CASSQPGLDNEQFF
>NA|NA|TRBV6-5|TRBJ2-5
TGTGCCAGCCATCCTAGGGCGGCACCTGGAGAGACCCAGTACTTC
CASHPRAAPGETQYF
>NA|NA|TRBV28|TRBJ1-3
TGTGCCAGCAGTTTTCTTACAGGGTGGACCATATATTTT
CASSFLTGWTIYF
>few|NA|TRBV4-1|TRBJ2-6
TGCGCCAGCAGCCAACGCCCGATTATCCAGGGCTCTGGGGCCAACGTCCTGACTTTC
CASSQRPIIQGSGANVLTF
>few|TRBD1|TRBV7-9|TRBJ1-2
TGTGCCAGCAGACACAGGGGGAAGGACTATGGCTACACCTTC
CASRHRGKDYGYTF
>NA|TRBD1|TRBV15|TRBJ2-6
TGTGCCACCAGCATGGGGACAGGGGGAGCCTCTGGGGCCAACGTCCTGACTTTC
CATSMGTGGASGANVLTF
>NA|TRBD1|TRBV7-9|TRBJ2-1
TGTGCCAGCAGTGATCGACAGGGGGACAATGAGCAGTTCTTC
CASSDRQGDNEQFF
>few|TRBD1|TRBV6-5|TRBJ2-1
TGTGCCAGCAGTTATCAGGGACAGGGGGATGCTGAGCAGTTCTTC
CASSYQGQGDAEQFF
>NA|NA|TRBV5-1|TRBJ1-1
TGCGCCAGCAGGGGGGGCAGCCATGAAGCTTTCTTT
CASRGGSHEAFF
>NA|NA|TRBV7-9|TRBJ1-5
TGTGCCAGCAGCTTTTCTGGGACCAGCAATCAGCCCCAGCATTTT
CASSFSGTSNQPQHF
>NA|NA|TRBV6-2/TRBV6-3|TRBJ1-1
TGTGCCAGCACAGTGGGCCCGACTCATAGCCCGAACACTGAAGCTTTCTTT
CASTVGPTHSPNTEAFF
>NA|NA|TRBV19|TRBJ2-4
TGTGCCAGGAACAGGCTAGCCAAAAACATTCAGTACTTC
CARNRLAKNIQYF
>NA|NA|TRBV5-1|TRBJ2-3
TGCGCCAGCACGCCGAGGGACTTTTCCACAGATACGCAGTATTTT
CASTPRDFSTDTQYF
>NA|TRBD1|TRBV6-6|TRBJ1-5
TGTGCCAGCAGCCCCGACAGGGTTGGACAGCCCCAGCATTTT
CASSPDRVGQPQHF
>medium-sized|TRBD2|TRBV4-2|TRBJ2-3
TGTGCCAGCAGCCAAGATCGGGGGGGCACAGATACGCAGTATTTT
CASSQDRGGTDTQYF
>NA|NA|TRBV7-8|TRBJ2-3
TGTGCCAGCAGCTTAGTCGAGCGGAGCACAGATACGCAGTATTTT
CASSLVERSTDTQYF
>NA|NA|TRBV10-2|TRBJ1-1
TGCGCCAGCAGTGAGGCGAACACTGAAGCTTTCTTT
CASSEANTEAFF
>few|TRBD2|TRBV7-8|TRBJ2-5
TGTGCCAGCAGCTTAGGGGCGGGGGGTCTTCAAGAGACCCAGTACTTC
CASSLGAGGLQETQYF
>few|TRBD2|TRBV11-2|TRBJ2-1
TGTGCCAGCAGCTTAGGACCGGGACTAGCGGGGGGCGATGAGCAGTTCTTC
CASSLGPGLAGGDEQFF
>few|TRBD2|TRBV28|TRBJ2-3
TGTGCCAGCAGTTTTGAGAAGCGGGGGGGCCCAGATACGCAGTATTTT
CASSFEKRGGPDTQYF
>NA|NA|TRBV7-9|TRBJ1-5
TGTGCCAGCAGCGCGGGGGGAAGAGGTCAGCCCCAGCATTTT
CASSAGGRGQPQHF
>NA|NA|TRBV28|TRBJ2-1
TGTGCCAGCAGTTCAGTAGGAGATGAGCAGTTCTTC
CASSSVGDEQFF
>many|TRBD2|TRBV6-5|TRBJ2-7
TGTGCCAGCAGGCCCCGGGGGGGACTGCACGAGCAGTACTTC
CASRPRGGLHEQYF
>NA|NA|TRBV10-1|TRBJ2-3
TGCGCCAGCAGTGAGAGCTCCAGGGACTATACGCAGTATTTT
CASSESSRDYTQYF
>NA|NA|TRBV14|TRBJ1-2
TGTGCCAGCAGCCAAGTGGGACCGAGAGATGGCTACACCTTC
CASSQVGPRDGYTF
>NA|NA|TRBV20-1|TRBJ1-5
TGCAGTGCTACTTACTCGGACTATCTGAGGGATCGCAATCAGCCCCAGCATTTT
CSATYSDYLRDRNQPQHF
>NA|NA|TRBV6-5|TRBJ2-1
TGTGCCAGCAGGCCTACTGAGAGCTCCTACAATGAGCAGTTCTTC
CASRPTESSYNEQFF
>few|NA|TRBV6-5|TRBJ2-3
TGTGCCAGCAGTTACTCGACGGGTGGGAGCACAGATACGCAGTATTTT
CASSYSTGGSTDTQYF
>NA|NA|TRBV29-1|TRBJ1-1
TGCAGCGTCGAGGGACGGGGGGATATGAACACTGAAGCTTTCTTT
CSVEGRGDMNTEAFF
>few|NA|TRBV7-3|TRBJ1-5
TGTGCCAGCAGCTTAAACGCGGGCAATCAGCCCCAGCATTTT
CASSLNAGNQPQHF
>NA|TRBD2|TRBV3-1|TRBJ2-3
TGTGCCAGCAGCCAACTGGGGACTAGCGGATCAGATACGCAGTATTTT
CASSQLGTSGSDTQYF